This record looks at one T cell receptor beta chain sequence and its context. Its specificity is unknown. TCRdb independently ran MiXCR on the reads; one entry per CDR3 protein. The sample has 300,000 to 450,000 distinct CDR3 sequences, less than 20% seen once; the top ten hold approximately 10%. This entry belongs to a study of T cell repertoires in cytomegalovirus infection. The wider study: Through public TCR beta signatures, both CMV infection and matching HLA type were indicated.

Study-wide results and caveats: The ex vivo response showed dominance by HLA-C-restricted CMV-specific TCR beta clonotypes. Identification of carriers of CMV plus the relevant HLA was achieved through cumulative public TCR beta family frequency.

This CDR3 contains 14 residues. Germline CDR1 reads LNHDA; CDR2 reads SQIVND (reference sequence). The ends lost 7 bases at V and 10 bases at J; junction bases unmatched: 9. The gene calls are TRBV19 and TRBJ2-1; TRBD2 matches 11 bases. The specimen sequenced was PBMCs. This receptor was taken from a human donor in good health (CMV status not recorded). Some clones in this sample may be carry-over from other donors' samples. The CDR3 bases are TGTGCCAGTAATTTAGCGGGAGGGCCACGGGAGCAGTTCTTC. Amino acids: CASNLAGGPREQFF.